A selection of T cell receptor beta chains follows, all from one sample in a study of human T cells and chemical hapten exposure. In TCRdb, the RACE reads were re-called with MiXCR into one record per CDR3 protein. The repertoire holds some 90,000 distinct CDR3 sequences, with about 8.6% as singletons. Sequenced input: whole blood. Every receptor here comes from a female donor in good health. Some clones in this sample may be carry-over from other donors' samples. Each CDR3 is given with its conserved first and last residue. The order of the fields is D gene, J gene, clone size, V gene, CDR3 protein, CDR3 DNA. The D gene is left open where the match is weak. Clone sizes are given selectively: once, few, many, or a class where the clone is expanded.

>-|TRBJ1-3|-|TRBV5-1
CASSTNSDSGNTIYF
TGCGCCAGCAGTACGAATTCGGACTCTGGAAACACCATATATTTT
>TRBD1|TRBJ1-2|many|TRBV29-1
CSVGQAPYGYTF
TGCAGCGTGGGACAGGCCCCCTATGGCTACACCTTC
>-|TRBJ2-1|-|TRBV6-5
CASSSRDNHNEQFF
TGTGCCAGCAGTTCCCGGGACAACCACAATGAGCAGTTCTTC
>-|TRBJ2-5|few|TRBV5-1
CASSLAGQRETQYF
TGCGCCAGCAGCTTGGCAGGGCAGCGCGAGACCCAGTACTTC
>-|TRBJ1-1|many|TRBV2
CASSPPKGQGGLLYTEAFF
TGTGCCAGCAGTCCCCCTAAAGGGCAGGGAGGGCTGCTCTACACTGAAGCTTTCTTT
>-|TRBJ1-3|few|TRBV7-3
CASSTELGNTIYF
TGTGCCAGCAGCACTGAACTTGGAAACACCATATATTTT
>TRBD2|TRBJ2-7|few|TRBV2
CASSITSGSLEQYF
TGTGCCAGCAGTATCACTAGCGGGAGTCTCGAGCAGTACTTC
>TRBD2|TRBJ2-3|few|TRBV7-2
CATQSSSGKYTDTQYF
TGTGCCACCCAGTCTTCTAGCGGGAAGTACACAGATACGCAGTATTTT
>TRBD2|TRBJ2-5|-|TRBV3-1
CASSLGTSGGQETQYF
TGTGCCAGCAGTCTTGGGACTAGCGGGGGCCAAGAGACCCAGTACTTC
>TRBD1|TRBJ2-1|-|TRBV12-3/TRBV12-4
CASRLLTGDEQFF
TGTGCCAGCAGACTACTTACAGGGGATGAGCAGTTCTTC
>-|TRBJ2-5|few|TRBV2
CASKTQYF
TGTGCCAGCAAGACCCAGTACTTC